Listed below are T cell receptor beta chains from one sample, sequenced in a study of shared clonotypes between healthy human individuals. Sequencing used immunoSEQ multiplex PCR; TCRdb keeps in-frame clones, though not all of them. The data show 2 million to 2.5 million clones, 85% to 95% seen once. Input material: naive CD4+ T cells from PBMCs. The origin of the receptors is a man aged 18 to 29 in good health. Some clones in this sample may be carry-over from other donors' samples. Each CDR3 is given with its conserved first and last residue. The order of the fields is J gene, clone size, D gene, CDR3 length, V gene, CDR3 DNA, CDR3 protein. D genes are given only for firm matches. The size of a clone is reported for some rows only, either as once, few or many, or as a class for expanded clones.

j_gene: TRBJ2-7; abundance: NA; d_gene: TRBD1; len: 18; v_gene: TRBV7-2; CDR3nt: TGTGCCAGCAGCTTTTGGCCGGTCCCGGGACAGGGCCCCTACGAGCAGTACTTC; CDR3aa: CASSFWPVPGQGPYEQYF
j_gene: TRBJ1-1; abundance: NA; d_gene: NA; len: 14; v_gene: TRBV25-1; CDR3nt: TGTGCCAGCAGTGAGGTTAGGGCGAACACTGAAGCTTTCTTT; CDR3aa: CASSEVRANTEAFF
j_gene: TRBJ1-5; abundance: once; d_gene: NA; len: 16; v_gene: TRBV30; CDR3nt: TGTGCCTGGCACCCAGGGGAACGGGGTAGCAATCAGCCCCAGCATTTT; CDR3aa: CAWHPGERGSNQPQHF
j_gene: TRBJ1-5; abundance: NA; d_gene: NA; len: 13; v_gene: TRBV6-4; CDR3nt: TGTGCCAGCAGTTTATTTGGGGATCAGCCCCAGCATTTT; CDR3aa: CASSLFGDQPQHF
j_gene: TRBJ2-2; abundance: NA; d_gene: NA; len: 15; v_gene: TRBV7-8; CDR3nt: TGTGCCAGCAGCCCGAAACTAGGGGGCACCGGGGAGCTGTTTTTT; CDR3aa: CASSPKLGGTGELFF
j_gene: TRBJ2-7; abundance: NA; d_gene: NA; len: 12; v_gene: TRBV10-1; CDR3nt: TGCGCCAGCAGCCACTGGGCCTACGAGCAGTACTTC; CDR3aa: CASSHWAYEQYF
j_gene: TRBJ2-4; abundance: NA; d_gene: TRBD2; len: 14; v_gene: TRBV18; CDR3nt: TGTGCCAGCTCACCGTGGCGGGAGGAAAACATTCAGTACTTC; CDR3aa: CASSPWREENIQYF
j_gene: TRBJ1-1; abundance: NA; d_gene: TRBD1; len: 15; v_gene: TRBV5-6; CDR3nt: TGTGCCAGCAGCTTACAGGGGTACATGAACACTGAAGCTTTCTTT; CDR3aa: CASSLQGYMNTEAFF
j_gene: TRBJ2-3; abundance: NA; d_gene: NA; len: 14; v_gene: TRBV5-1; CDR3nt: TGCGCCAGCAGTCGGGACTGGCCCACAGATACGCAGTATTTT; CDR3aa: CASSRDWPTDTQYF
j_gene: TRBJ1-4; abundance: NA; d_gene: NA; len: 12; v_gene: TRBV30; CDR3nt: TGTGCCTGGAGTGCATCCAGTGAAAAACTGTTTTTT; CDR3aa: CAWSASSEKLFF
j_gene: TRBJ2-3; abundance: NA; d_gene: TRBD1; len: 17; v_gene: TRBV9; CDR3nt: TGTGCCAGCAGCGCCTCTTCGTGGACAGGGTTAGGCGATACGCAGTATTTT; CDR3aa: CASSASSWTGLGDTQYF
j_gene: TRBJ2-5; abundance: NA; d_gene: NA; len: 11; v_gene: TRBV7-2; CDR3nt: TGTGCCAGCAGCTCCGGGGAGACCCAGTACTTC; CDR3aa: CASSSGETQYF
j_gene: TRBJ1-2; abundance: NA; d_gene: TRBD1; len: 15; v_gene: TRBV11-2; CDR3nt: TGTGCCAGCAGCCCATTCGGTGACAGGGGACATGGCTACACCTTC; CDR3aa: CASSPFGDRGHGYTF
j_gene: TRBJ2-2; abundance: NA; d_gene: NA; len: 16; v_gene: TRBV9; CDR3nt: TGTGCCAGCAGCCAAACCGGGACAACGAACACCGGGGAGCTGTTTTTT; CDR3aa: CASSQTGTTNTGELFF
j_gene: TRBJ2-1; abundance: NA; d_gene: NA; len: 12; v_gene: TRBV29-1; CDR3nt: TGCACCTACGGGCGCTGGGACAATGAGCAGTTCTTC; CDR3aa: CTYGRWDNEQFF
j_gene: TRBJ2-1; abundance: NA; d_gene: NA; len: 12; v_gene: TRBV15; CDR3nt: TGTGCCGTTCTAAGCTCCTACAATGAGCAGTTCTTC; CDR3aa: CAVLSSYNEQFF
j_gene: TRBJ2-7; abundance: NA; d_gene: TRBD2; len: 12; v_gene: TRBV6-1; CDR3nt: TGTGCCAGCCTTGCGGGGGCCTACGAGCAGTACTTC; CDR3aa: CASLAGAYEQYF
j_gene: TRBJ1-4; abundance: NA; d_gene: NA; len: 11; v_gene: TRBV20-1; CDR3nt: TGCAGTGCTAGGTCGGGGGAAAAACTGTTTTTT; CDR3aa: CSARSGEKLFF
j_gene: TRBJ2-7; abundance: NA; d_gene: NA; len: 15; v_gene: TRBV5-1; CDR3nt: TGCGCCAGCAGCACGGCACAGGGAGCCCTATACGAGCAGTACTTC; CDR3aa: CASSTAQGALYEQYF
j_gene: TRBJ1-2; abundance: few; d_gene: NA; len: 12; v_gene: TRBV28; CDR3nt: TGTGCCAGCGGACGGCCTAACTATGGCTACACCTTC; CDR3aa: CASGRPNYGYTF
j_gene: TRBJ2-3; abundance: NA; d_gene: NA; len: 14; v_gene: TRBV7-2; CDR3nt: TGTGCCAGCAGCTGGAGCGGTAGCACAGATACGCAGTATTTT; CDR3aa: CASSWSGSTDTQYF
j_gene: TRBJ2-5; abundance: NA; d_gene: TRBD2; len: 13; v_gene: TRBV6-5; CDR3nt: TGTGCCAGCAGTCCAGAGCCGGGACTAGCGGTTCACTTC; CDR3aa: CASSPEPGLAVHF
j_gene: TRBJ1-4; abundance: NA; d_gene: NA; len: 14; v_gene: TRBV5-1; CDR3nt: TGCGCCAGCAGCTTCCGCTCCGGTAATGAAAAACTGTTTTTT; CDR3aa: CASSFRSGNEKLFF
j_gene: TRBJ2-5; abundance: NA; d_gene: NA; len: 14; v_gene: TRBV5-5; CDR3nt: TGTGCCAGCAGCTTGTTTAGTTTAGGAGAGACCCAGTACTTC; CDR3aa: CASSLFSLGETQYF